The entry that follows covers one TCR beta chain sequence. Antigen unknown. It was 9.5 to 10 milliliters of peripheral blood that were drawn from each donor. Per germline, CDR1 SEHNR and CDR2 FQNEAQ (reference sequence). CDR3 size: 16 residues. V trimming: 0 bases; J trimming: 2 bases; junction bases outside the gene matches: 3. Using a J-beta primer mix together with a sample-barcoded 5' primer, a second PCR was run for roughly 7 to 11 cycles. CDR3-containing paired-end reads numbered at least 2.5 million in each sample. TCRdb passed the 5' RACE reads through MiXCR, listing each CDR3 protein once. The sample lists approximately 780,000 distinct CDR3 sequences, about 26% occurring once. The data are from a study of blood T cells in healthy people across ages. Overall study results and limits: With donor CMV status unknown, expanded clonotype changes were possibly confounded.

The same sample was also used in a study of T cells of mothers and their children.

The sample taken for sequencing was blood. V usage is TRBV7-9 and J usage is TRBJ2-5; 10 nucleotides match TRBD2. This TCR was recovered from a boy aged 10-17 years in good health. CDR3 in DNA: TGTGCCAGCAGCTTAGCAAGCGGGGGGGAACAAGAGACCCAGTACTTC. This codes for CASSLASGGEQETQYF. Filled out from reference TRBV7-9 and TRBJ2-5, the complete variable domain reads DTGVSQNPRHKITKRGQNVTFRCDPISEHNRLYWYRQTLGQGPEFLTYFQNEAQLEKSRLLSDRFSAERPKGSFSTLEIQRTEQGDSAMYLCASSLASGGEQETQYFGPGTRLLVL.